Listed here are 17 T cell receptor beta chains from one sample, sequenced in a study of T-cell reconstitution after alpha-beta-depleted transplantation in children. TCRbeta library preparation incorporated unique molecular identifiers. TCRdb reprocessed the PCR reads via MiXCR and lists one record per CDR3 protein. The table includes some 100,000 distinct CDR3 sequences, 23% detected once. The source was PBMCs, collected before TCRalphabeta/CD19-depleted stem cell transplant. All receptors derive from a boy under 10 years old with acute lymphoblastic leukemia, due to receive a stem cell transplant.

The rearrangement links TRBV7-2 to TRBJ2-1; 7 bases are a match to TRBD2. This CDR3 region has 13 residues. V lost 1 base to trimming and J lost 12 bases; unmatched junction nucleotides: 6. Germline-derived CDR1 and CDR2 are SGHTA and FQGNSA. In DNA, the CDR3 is TGTGCCAGCAGCTTAGGACGGGGCGGGAGGCAGTTCTTC. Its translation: CASSLGRGGRQFF.

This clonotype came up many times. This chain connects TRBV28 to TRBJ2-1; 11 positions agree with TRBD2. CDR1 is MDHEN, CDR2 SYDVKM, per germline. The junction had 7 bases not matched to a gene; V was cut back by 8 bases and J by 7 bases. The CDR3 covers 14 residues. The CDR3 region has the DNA TGTGCCAGCCCCCCTAGCGGGAGGCTAAATGAGCAGTTCTTC. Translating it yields CASPPSGRLNEQFF.

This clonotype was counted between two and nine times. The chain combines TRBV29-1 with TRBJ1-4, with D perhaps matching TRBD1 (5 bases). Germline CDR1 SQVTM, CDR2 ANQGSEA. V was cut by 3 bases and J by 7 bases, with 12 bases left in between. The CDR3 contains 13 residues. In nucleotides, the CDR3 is TGCAGCGTTGAGTGGCAGGGAAGTGAAAAACTGTTTTTT. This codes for CSVEWQGSEKLFF.

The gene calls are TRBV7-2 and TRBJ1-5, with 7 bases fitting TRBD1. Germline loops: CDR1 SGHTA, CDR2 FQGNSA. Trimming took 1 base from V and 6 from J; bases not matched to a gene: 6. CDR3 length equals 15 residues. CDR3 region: CASSLGGGAPQPQHF. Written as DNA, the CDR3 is TGTGCCAGCAGCTTAGGAGGGGGCGCCCCTCAGCCCCAGCATTTT.

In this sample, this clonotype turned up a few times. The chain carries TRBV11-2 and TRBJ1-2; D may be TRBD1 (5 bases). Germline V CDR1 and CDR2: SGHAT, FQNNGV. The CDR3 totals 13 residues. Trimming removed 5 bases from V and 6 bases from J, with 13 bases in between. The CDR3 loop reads CASSTGPRDGYTF. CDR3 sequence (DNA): TGTGCCAGCAGCACTGGACCCAGGGATGGCTACACCTTC.

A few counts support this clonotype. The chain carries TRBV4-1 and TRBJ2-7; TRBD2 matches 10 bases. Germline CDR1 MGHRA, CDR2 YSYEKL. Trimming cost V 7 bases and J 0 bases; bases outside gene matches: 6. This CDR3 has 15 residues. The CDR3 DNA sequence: TGCGCCAGCACCAGGACTAGCGGATCCTCCTACGAGCAGTACTTC. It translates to CASTRTSGSSYEQYF.

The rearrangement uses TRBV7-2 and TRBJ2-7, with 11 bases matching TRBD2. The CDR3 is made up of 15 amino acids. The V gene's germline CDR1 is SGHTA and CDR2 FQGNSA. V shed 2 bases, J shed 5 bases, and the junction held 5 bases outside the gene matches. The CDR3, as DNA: TGTGCCAGCAGCTTAACTAGCGGGAGTCTGAACGAGCAGTACTTC. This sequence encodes CASSLTSGSLNEQYF.

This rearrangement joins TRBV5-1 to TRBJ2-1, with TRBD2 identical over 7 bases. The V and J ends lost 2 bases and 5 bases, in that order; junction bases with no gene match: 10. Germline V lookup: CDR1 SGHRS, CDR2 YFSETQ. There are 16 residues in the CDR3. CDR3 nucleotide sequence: TGCGCCAGCAGCTTTGATGGGGGGGTAAGAAACAATGAGCAGTTCTTC. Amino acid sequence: CASSFDGGVRNNEQFF.

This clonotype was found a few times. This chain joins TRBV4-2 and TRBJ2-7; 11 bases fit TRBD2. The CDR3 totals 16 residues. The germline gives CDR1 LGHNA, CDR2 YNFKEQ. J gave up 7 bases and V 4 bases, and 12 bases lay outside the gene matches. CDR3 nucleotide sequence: TGTGCCAGCAGCCTGGGGACTAGCGGAGGGGGCTGGGAGCAGTACTTC. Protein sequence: CASSLGTSGGGWEQYF.

As DNA, the CDR3 is TGTGCCAGCAGCCAAGAGAGCGGGTTCCAAGAGACCCAGTACTTC. Encoded protein: CASSQESGFQETQYF. This sequence joins TRBV4-2 and TRBJ2-5; maybe TRBD2 (6 bases). CDR3 length equals 15 residues. The V gene lost 0 bases and the J gene lost 1 base, with 9 bases spanning the gap. Germline V gene data show CDR1 as LGHNA and CDR2 as YNFKEQ.

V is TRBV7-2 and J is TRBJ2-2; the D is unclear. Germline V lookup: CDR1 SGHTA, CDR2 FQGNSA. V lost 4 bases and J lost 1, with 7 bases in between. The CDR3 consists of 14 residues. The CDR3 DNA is TGTGCCAGCAGCTCAAAACAGAACACCGGGGAGCTGTTTTTT. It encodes CASSSKQNTGELFF.

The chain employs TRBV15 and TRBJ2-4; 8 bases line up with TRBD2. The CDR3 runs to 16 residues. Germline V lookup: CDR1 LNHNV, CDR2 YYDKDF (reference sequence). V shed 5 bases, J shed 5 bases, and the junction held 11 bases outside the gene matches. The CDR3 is CATSFTKGLGENIQYF. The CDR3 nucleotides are TGTGCCACCAGCTTTACTAAGGGACTAGGGGAAAACATTCAGTACTTC.

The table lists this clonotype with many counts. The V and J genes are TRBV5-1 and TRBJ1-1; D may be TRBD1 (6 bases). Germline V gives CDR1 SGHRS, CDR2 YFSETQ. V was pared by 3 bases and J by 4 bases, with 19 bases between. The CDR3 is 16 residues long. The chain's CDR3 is CASSWRGRVESTEAFF. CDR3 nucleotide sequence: TGCGCCAGCAGCTGGAGGGGGAGGGTGGAGTCCACTGAAGCTTTCTTT.

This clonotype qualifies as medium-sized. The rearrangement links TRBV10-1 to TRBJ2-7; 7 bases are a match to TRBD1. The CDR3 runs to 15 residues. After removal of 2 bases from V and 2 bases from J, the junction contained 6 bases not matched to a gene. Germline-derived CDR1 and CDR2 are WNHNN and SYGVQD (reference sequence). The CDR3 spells CASSEGTAETYEQYF. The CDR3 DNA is TGCGCCAGCAGTGAGGGGACAGCCGAAACCTACGAGCAGTACTTC.

Here the CDR3 reads CASSLPGVHQPQHF. As DNA, the CDR3 is TGTGCCAGCAGTTTACCAGGGGTCCATCAGCCCCAGCATTTT. The chain couples TRBV12-3 or TRBV12-4 to TRBJ1-5; possibly TRBD1 for D (6 bases). V lost 2 bases to trimming and J lost 5 bases, with 10 bases between them. There are 14 residues in the CDR3.

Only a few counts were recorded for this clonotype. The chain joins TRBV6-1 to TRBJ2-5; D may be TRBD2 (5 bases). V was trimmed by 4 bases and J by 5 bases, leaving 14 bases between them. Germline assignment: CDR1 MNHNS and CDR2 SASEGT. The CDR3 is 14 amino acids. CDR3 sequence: CASSVDLRGETQYF. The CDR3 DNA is TGTGCCAGCAGTGTGGACCTGAGAGGGGAGACCCAGTACTTC.

The CDR3 loop is CASTRGATGGYTF. The CDR3 nucleotides read TGTGCCAGCACCAGAGGCGCTACTGGGGGCTACACCTTC. This rearrangement joins TRBV5-6 to TRBJ1-2, with D unclear. This CDR3 has 13 residues. Trimming removed 6 bases at V and 8 bases at J, with 17 bases between. Germline lookup yields CDR1 SGHDT and CDR2 YYEEEE.